This T cell receptor (beta chain) was profiled in a study of blood T cell repertoires in COVID-19. For the study at large: Collection of acute and convalescent COVID-19 samples took place in the United States, Italy and Spain. T cells, B-cell-depleted T cells, or PBMCs supplied cDNA or gDNA.

The germline V gene encodes CDR1 SEHNR and CDR2 FQNEAQ (reference sequence). The V gene lost 3 bases and the J gene lost 0 bases, with 8 bases spanning the gap. The CDR3 spans 14 residues. The assay was immunoSEQ multiplex PCR, and TCRdb's table has in-frame clones only and misses some. The table lists about 190,000 clones, 75% to 90% of them singletons. Regarding this clone: Additional DNA sequences in this sample encode the identical CDR3.

The chain is built from TRBV7-9 and TRBJ1-1, with D possibly matching TRBD1 (5 bases). The sequencing sample was made of peripheral blood. The clonotype originates from a man aged 60 to 69 with acute or convalescent COVID-19. The CDR3 DNA is TGTGCCAGCAGCTTGCAGGGTATGAACACTGAAGCTTTCTTT. Translating gives CASSLQGMNTEAFF. The variable domain in full, with the rest retrieved from reference TRBV7-9 and TRBJ1-1, is DTGVSQNPRHKITKRGQNVTFRCDPISEHNRLYWYRQTLGQGPEFLTYFQNEAQLEKSRLLSDRFSAERPKGSFSTLEIQRTEQGDSAMYLCASSLQGMNTEAFFGQGTRLTVV.